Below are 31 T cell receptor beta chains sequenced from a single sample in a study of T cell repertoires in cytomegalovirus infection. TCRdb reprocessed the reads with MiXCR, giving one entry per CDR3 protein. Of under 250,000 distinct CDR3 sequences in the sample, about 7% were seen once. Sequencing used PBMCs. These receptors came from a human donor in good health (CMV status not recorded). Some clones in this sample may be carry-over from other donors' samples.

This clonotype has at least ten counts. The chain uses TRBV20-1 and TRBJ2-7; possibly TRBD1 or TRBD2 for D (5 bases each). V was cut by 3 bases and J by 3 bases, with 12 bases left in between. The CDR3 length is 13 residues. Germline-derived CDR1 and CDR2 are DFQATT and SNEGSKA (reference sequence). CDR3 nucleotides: TGCAGTGCTAGCCGGGACGGGAACTACGAGCAGTACTTC. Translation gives CSASRDGNYEQYF.

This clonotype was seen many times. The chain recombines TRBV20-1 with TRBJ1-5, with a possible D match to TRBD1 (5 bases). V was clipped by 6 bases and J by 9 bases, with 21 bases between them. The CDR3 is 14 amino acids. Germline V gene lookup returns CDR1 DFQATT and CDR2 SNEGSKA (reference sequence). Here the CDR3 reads CSATQPRESAPQHF. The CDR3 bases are TGCAGTGCCACCCAGCCCAGGGAAAGTGCGCCCCAGCATTTT.

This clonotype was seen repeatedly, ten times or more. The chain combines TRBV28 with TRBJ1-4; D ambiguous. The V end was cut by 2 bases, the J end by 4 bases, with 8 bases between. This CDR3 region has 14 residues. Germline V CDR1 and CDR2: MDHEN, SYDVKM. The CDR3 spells CASSLRGYNEKLFF. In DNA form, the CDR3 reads TGTGCCAGCAGTTTACGGGGTTATAATGAAAAACTGTTTTTT.

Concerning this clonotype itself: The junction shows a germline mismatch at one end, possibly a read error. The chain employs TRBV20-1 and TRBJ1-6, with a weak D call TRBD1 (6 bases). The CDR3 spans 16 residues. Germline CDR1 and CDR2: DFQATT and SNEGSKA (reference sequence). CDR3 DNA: TGCAGTGCTTCACAGGGCCTCGGCTCCTATAATTCCCCCCACCACTTT. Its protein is CSASQGLGSYNSPHHF.

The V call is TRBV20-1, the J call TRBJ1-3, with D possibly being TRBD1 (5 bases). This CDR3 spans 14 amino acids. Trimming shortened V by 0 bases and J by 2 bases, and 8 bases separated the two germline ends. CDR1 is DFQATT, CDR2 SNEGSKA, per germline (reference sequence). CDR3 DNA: TGCAGTGCTAGAGACAGGGCAACTGGAAACACCATATATTTT. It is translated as CSARDRATGNTIYF.

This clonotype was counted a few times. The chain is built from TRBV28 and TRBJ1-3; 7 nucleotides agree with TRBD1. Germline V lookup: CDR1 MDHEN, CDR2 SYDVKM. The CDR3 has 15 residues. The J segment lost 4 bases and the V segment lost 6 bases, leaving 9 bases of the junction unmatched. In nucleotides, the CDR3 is TGTGCCAGCAGCTCCCCACAGGGGCTAGGAAACACCATATATTTT. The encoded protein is CASSSPQGLGNTIYF.

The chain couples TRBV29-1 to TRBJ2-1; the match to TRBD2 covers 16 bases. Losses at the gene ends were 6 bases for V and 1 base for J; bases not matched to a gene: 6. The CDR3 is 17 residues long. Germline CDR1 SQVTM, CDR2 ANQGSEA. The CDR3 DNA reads TGCAGCGTCCCGGGACTAGCGGGGGGGCTGTCCTACAATGAGCAGTTCTTC. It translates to CSVPGLAGGLSYNEQFF.

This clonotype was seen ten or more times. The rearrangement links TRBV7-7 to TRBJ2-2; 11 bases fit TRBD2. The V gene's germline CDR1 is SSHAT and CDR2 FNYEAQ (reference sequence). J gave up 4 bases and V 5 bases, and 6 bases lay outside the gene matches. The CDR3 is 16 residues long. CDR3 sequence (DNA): TGTGCCAGCAGCCCACTACTAGCGGGGGCCACCGGGGAGCTGTTTTTT. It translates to CASSPLLAGATGELFF.

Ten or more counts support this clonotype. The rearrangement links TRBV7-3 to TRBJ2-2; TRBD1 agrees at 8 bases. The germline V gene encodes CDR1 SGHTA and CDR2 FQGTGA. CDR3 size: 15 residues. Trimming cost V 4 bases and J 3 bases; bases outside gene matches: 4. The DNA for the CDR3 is TGTGCCAGCAGCTCGGACAGGGCTTACACCGGGGAGCTGTTTTTT. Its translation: CASSSDRAYTGELFF.

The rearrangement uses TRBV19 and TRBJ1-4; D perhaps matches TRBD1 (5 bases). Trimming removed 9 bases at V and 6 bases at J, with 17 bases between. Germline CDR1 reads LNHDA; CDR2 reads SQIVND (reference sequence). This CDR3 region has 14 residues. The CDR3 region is CASSLRAVDEKLFF. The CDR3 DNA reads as TGTGCCAGCTCTCTCAGGGCGGTGGATGAAAAACTGTTTTTT. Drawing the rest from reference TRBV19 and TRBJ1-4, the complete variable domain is DGGITQSPKYLFRKEGQNVTLSCEQNLNHDAMYWYRQDPGQGLRLIYYSQIVNDFQKGDIAEGYSVSREKKESFPLTVTSAQKNPTAFYLCASSLRAVDEKLFFGSGTQLSVL.

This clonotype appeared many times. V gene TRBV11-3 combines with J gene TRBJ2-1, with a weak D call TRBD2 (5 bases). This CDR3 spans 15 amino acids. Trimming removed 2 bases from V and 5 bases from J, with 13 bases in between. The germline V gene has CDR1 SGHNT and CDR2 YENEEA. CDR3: CASSLNDYSDNEQFF. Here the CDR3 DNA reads TGTGCCAGCAGCTTAAACGACTATTCCGACAATGAGCAGTTCTTC.

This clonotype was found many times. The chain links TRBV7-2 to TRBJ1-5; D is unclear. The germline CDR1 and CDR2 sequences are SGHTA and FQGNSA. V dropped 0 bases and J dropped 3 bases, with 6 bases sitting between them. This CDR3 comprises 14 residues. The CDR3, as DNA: TGTGCCAGCAGCTTAGCAGGGCCCAATCAGCCCCAGCATTTT. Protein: CASSLAGPNQPQHF.

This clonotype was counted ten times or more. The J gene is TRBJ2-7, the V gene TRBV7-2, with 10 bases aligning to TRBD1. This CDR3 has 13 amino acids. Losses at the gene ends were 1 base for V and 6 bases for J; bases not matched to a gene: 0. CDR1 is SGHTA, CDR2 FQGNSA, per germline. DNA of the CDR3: TGTGCCAGCAGCTTAGGGACAGGGGGCGAGCAGTACTTC. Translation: CASSLGTGGEQYF.

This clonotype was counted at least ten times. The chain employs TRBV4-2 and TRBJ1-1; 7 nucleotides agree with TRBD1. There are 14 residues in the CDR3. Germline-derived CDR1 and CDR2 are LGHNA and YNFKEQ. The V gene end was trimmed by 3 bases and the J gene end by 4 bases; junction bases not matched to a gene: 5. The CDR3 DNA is TGTGCCAGCAGCCACCCGACAGGGTCCACTGAAGCTTTCTTT. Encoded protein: CASSHPTGSTEAFF.

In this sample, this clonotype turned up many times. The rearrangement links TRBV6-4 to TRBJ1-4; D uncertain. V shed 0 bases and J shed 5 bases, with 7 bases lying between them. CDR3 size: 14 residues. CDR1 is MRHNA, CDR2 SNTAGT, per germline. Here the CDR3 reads CASSDSPGNEKLFF. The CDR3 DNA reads TGTGCCAGCAGTGACTCCCCTGGGAATGAAAAACTGTTTTTT.

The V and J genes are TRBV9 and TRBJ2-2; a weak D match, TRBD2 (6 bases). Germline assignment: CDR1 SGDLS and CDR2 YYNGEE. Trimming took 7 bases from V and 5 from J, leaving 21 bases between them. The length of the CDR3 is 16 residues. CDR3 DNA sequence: TGTGCCAGCTCCCACACAGACGGAGGGGAGACCGGGGAGCTGTTTTTT. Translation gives CASSHTDGGETGELFF.

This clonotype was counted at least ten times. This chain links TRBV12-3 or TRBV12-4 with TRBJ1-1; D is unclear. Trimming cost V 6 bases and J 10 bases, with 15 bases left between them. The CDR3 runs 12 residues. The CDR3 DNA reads TGTGCCAGCAGCCCTACCCCAGCGGTAGCTTTCTTT. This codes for CASSPTPAVAFF.

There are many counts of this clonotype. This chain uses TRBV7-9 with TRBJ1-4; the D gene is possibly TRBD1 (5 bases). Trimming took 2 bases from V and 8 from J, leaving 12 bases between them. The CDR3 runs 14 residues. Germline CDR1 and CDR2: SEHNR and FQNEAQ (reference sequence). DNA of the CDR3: TGTGCCAGCAGCTTAATGGGGGGTGAGGAAAAACTGTTTTTT. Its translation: CASSLMGGEEKLFF.

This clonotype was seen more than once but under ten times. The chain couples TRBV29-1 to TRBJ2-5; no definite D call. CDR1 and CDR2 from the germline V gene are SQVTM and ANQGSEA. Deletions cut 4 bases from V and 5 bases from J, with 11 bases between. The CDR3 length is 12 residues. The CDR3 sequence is CSVVAASETQYF. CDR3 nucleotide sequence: TGCAGCGTTGTTGCAGCCTCGGAGACCCAGTACTTC.

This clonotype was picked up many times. The CDR3 loop is CSATSRGANTEAFF. The CDR3 region has the DNA TGCAGTGCTACCAGCCGCGGGGCGAACACTGAAGCTTTCTTT. The chain recombines TRBV20-1 with TRBJ1-1; D may be TRBD1 (5 bases). V was trimmed by 4 bases and J by 1 base, leaving 13 bases between them. CDR3 length: 14 residues. Germline CDR1 and CDR2: DFQATT and SNEGSKA (reference sequence).

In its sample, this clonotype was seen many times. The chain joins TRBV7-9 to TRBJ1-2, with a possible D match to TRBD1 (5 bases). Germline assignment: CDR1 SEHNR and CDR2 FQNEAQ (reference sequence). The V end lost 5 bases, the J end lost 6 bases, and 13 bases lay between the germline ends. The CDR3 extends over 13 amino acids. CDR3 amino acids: CASSTGWGNGYTF. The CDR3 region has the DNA TGTGCCAGCAGCACCGGGTGGGGGAATGGCTACACCTTC.

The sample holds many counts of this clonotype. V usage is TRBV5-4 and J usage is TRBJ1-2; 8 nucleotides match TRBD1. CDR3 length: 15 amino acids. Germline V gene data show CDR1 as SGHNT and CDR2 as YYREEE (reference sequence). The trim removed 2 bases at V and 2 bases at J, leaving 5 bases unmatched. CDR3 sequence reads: CASSLPDRVNYGYTF. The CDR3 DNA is TGTGCCAGCAGCTTACCGGACAGGGTGAACTATGGCTACACCTTC. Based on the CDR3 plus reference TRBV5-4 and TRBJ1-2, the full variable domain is ETGVTQSPTHLIKTRGQQVTLRCSSQSGHNTVSWYQQALGQGPQFIFQYYREEENGRGNFPPRFSGLQFPNYSSELNVNALELDDSALYLCASSLPDRVNYGYTFGSGTRLTVV.

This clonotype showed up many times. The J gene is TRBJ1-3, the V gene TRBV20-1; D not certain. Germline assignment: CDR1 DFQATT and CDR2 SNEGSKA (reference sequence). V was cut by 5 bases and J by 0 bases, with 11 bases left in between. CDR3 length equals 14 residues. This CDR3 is CSAEDSLSGNTIYF. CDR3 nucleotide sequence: TGCAGTGCTGAAGACTCACTCTCTGGAAACACCATATATTTT.

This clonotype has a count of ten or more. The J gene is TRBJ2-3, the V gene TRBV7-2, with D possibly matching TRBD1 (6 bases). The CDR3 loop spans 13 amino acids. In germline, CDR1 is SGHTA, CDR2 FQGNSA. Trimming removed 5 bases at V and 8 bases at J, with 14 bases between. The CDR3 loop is CASSPRTESTQYF. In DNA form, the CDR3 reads TGTGCCAGCAGCCCTAGGACAGAAAGTACGCAGTATTTT. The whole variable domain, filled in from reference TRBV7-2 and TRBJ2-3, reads GAGVSQSPSNKVTEKGKDVELRCDPISGHTALYWYRQSLGQGLEFLIYFQGNSAPDKSGLPSDRFSAERTGGSVSTLTIQRTQQEDSAVYLCASSPRTESTQYFGPGTRLTVL.

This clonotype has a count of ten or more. For the CDR3, the DNA is TGTGCCAGCAGCGAGGGGGTCGGCGGGGGCGCTTACAATGAGCAGTTCTTC. As protein: CASSEGVGGGAYNEQFF. This chain links TRBV9 with TRBJ2-1; D is possibly TRBD2 (7 bases). The CDR3 is 17 residues long. Trimming shortened V by 3 bases and J by 4 bases, and 20 bases separated the two germline ends. Germline CDR1 and CDR2: SGDLS and YYNGEE.

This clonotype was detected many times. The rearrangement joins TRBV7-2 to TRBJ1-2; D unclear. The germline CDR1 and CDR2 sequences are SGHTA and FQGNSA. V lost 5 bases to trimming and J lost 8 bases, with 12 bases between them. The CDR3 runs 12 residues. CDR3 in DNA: TGTGCCAGCAGCCCCCCCCCGTTGGGCTACACCTTC. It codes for CASSPPPLGYTF.

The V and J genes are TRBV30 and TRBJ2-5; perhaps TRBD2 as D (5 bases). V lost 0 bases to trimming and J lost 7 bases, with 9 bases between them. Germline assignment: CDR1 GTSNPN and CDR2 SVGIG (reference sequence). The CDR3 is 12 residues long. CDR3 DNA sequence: TGTGCCTGGAGTGTACAAGCGGCGACCCAGTACTTC. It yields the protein CAWSVQAATQYF.

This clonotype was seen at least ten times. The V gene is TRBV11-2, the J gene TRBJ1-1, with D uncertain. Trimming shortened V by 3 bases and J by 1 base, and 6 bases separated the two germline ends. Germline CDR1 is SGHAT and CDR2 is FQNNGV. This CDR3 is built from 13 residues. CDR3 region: CASSLATNTEAFF. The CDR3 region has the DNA TGTGCCAGCAGCTTGGCTACGAACACTGAAGCTTTCTTT.

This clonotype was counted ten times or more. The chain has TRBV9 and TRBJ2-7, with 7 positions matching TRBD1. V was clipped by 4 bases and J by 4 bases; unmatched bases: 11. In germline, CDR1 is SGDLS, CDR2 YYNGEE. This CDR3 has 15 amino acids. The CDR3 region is CASSSHHRGSYEQYF. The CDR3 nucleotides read TGTGCCAGCAGCTCCCACCACAGGGGAAGTTACGAGCAGTACTTC. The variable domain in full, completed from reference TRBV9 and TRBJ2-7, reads DSGVTQTPKHLITATGQRVTLRCSPRSGDLSVYWYQQSLDQGLQFLIQYYNGEERAKGNILERFSAQQFPDLHSELNLSSLELGDSALYFCASSSHHRGSYEQYFGPGTRLTVT.

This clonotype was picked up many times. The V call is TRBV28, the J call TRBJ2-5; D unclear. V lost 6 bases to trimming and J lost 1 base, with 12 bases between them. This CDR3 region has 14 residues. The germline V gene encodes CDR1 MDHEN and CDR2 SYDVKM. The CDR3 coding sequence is TGTGCCAGCAGGAAGTTCTCCACCCAAGAGACCCAGTACTTC. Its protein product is CASRKFSTQETQYF.

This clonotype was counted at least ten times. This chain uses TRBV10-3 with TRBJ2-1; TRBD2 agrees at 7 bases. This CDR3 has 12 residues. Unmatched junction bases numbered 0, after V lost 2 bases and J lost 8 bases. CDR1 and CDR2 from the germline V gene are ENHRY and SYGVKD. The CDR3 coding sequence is TGTGCCATCAGTGAGCGGGGGGATGAGCAGTTCTTC. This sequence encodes CAISERGDEQFF.